These T cell receptor beta chains were read from a single sample in a study of blood T cell repertoires in COVID-19. Generated by immunoSEQ multiplex PCR, the TCRdb table keeps only in-frame clones and is missing some. The data contain about 400,000 clones, 89% of them singletons. Sequenced: peripheral blood. All receptors come from a man aged 35 to 55 with acute or convalescent COVID-19. The CDR3 runs from the conserved cysteine through the conserved F or W. The order of the fields is clone size, J gene, V gene, D gene, CDR3 protein, CDR3 DNA. The D gene is left open where the match is weak. Not every row has a clone size; where given, it reads once, few, many or a size class.

abundance: -
j_gene: TRBJ2-7
v_gene: TRBV3-1/TRBV3-2
d_gene: TRBD1
CDR3aa: CASRWTGVTYEQYF
CDR3nt: TGTGCCAGCAGGTGGACAGGGGTTACCTACGAGCAGTACTTC

abundance: -
j_gene: TRBJ2-2
v_gene: TRBV3-1/TRBV3-2
d_gene: TRBD1
CDR3aa: CASSHGTGGYPGELFF
CDR3nt: TGTGCCAGCAGCCATGGGACAGGGGGCTATCCCGGGGAGCTGTTTTTT

abundance: -
j_gene: TRBJ1-5
v_gene: TRBV6-6
d_gene: -
CDR3aa: CASSRLGGAGRHQPQHF
CDR3nt: TGTGCCAGCAGTCGTCTGGGCGGGGCCGGTAGGCATCAGCCCCAGCATTTT

abundance: -
j_gene: TRBJ1-1
v_gene: TRBV7-9
d_gene: -
CDR3aa: CASSLDSNWNTEAFF
CDR3nt: TGTGCCAGCAGCTTAGACTCCAACTGGAACACTGAAGCTTTCTTT

abundance: -
j_gene: TRBJ1-3
v_gene: TRBV21-1
d_gene: -
CDR3aa: CASGGRGGNTIYF
CDR3nt: TGTGCCAGCGGAGGGCGGGGAGGAAACACCATATATTTT

abundance: few
j_gene: TRBJ2-2
v_gene: TRBV2
d_gene: TRBD2
CDR3aa: CASSLAGMGELFF
CDR3nt: TGTGCCAGCAGTCTAGCGGGGATGGGGGAGCTGTTTTTT

abundance: -
j_gene: TRBJ1-1
v_gene: TRBV29-1
d_gene: -
CDR3aa: CSVAPTGNTEAFF
CDR3nt: TGCAGCGTTGCCCCGACAGGGAACACTGAAGCTTTCTTT

abundance: -
j_gene: TRBJ2-1
v_gene: TRBV18
d_gene: TRBD2
CDR3aa: CASSPPASGVWNEQFF
CDR3nt: TGTGCCAGCTCACCACCGGCTAGCGGGGTCTGGAATGAGCAGTTCTTC

abundance: -
j_gene: TRBJ2-1
v_gene: TRBV7-3
d_gene: TRBD1
CDR3aa: CASSSTGTGGTRLSYNEQFF
CDR3nt: TGTGCCAGCAGCTCTACCGGGACAGGGGGTACCCGTCTCTCCTACAATGAGCAGTTCTTC

abundance: -
j_gene: TRBJ1-4
v_gene: TRBV7-9
d_gene: -
CDR3aa: CASSRDSEKLFF
CDR3nt: TGTGCCAGCAGCCGAGACAGTGAAAAACTGTTTTTT

abundance: -
j_gene: TRBJ1-2
v_gene: TRBV19
d_gene: -
CDR3aa: CASSKSTGSQNYGYTF
CDR3nt: TGTGCCAGTAGCAAATCAACAGGGTCCCAAAACTATGGCTACACCTTC

abundance: -
j_gene: TRBJ1-6
v_gene: TRBV15
d_gene: TRBD1
CDR3aa: CATSRDWQGAFNSPLHF
CDR3nt: TGTGCCACCAGCAGAGATTGGCAGGGGGCGTTTAATTCACCCCTCCACTTT

abundance: -
j_gene: TRBJ2-1
v_gene: TRBV15
d_gene: TRBD1
CDR3aa: CATSSRTPILGQGLDEQFF
CDR3nt: TGTGCCACCAGCTCGAGGACCCCGATTTTGGGACAGGGTCTTGATGAGCAGTTCTTC

abundance: once
j_gene: TRBJ2-7
v_gene: TRBV3-1/TRBV3-2
d_gene: TRBD1
CDR3aa: CASSQGTVGDLLEQYF
CDR3nt: TGTGCCAGCAGCCAGGGGACAGTCGGTGACTTGCTCGAGCAGTACTTC

abundance: -
j_gene: TRBJ2-7
v_gene: TRBV11-2
d_gene: TRBD2
CDR3aa: CASSLDSVAGGGYEQYF
CDR3nt: TGTGCCAGCAGCTTAGATTCCGTGGCGGGAGGGGGGTACGAGCAGTACTTC

abundance: -
j_gene: TRBJ2-2
v_gene: TRBV27
d_gene: -
CDR3aa: CASSPAGGTGELFF
CDR3nt: TGTGCCAGCAGTCCGGCAGGGGGGACCGGGGAGCTGTTTTTT

abundance: -
j_gene: TRBJ2-1
v_gene: TRBV7-2
d_gene: -
CDR3aa: CASSLMEGSDEQFF
CDR3nt: TGTGCCAGCAGCTTGATGGAGGGGTCCGATGAGCAGTTCTTC